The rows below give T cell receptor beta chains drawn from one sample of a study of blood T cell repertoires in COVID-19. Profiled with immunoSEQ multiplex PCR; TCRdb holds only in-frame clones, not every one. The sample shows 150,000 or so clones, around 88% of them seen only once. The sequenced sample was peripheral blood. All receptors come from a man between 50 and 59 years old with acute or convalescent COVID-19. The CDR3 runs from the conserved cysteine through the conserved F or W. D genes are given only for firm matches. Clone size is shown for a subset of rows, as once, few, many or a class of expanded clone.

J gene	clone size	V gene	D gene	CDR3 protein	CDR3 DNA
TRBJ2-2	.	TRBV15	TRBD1	CATGRQGTNTGELFF	TGTGCCACCGGCCGACAGGGTACGAACACCGGGGAGCTGTTTTTT
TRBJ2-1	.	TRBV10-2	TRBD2	CASSDLAGGGREQFF	TGCGCCAGCAGTGATCTAGCGGGGGGGGGAAGGGAGCAGTTCTTC
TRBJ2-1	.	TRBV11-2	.	CASSPQANEQFF	TGTGCCAGCAGCCCCCAGGCCAATGAGCAGTTCTTC
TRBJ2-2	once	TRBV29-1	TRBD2	CSVVGPGGAAGELFF	TGCAGCGTCGTCGGACCGGGGGGTGCGGCCGGGGAGCTGTTTTTT
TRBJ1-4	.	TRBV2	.	CASSEGRGSEKLFF	TGTGCCAGCAGTGAGGGCAGGGGAAGTGAAAAACTGTTTTTT
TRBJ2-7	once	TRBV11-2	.	CASERGQGTGQYF	TGTGCCAGCGAAAGGGGACAAGGCACCGGGCAGTACTTC
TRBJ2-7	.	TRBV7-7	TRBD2	CASSLASAGAEQYF	TGTGCTAGCAGCTTAGCTTCGGCGGGAGCCGAGCAGTACTTC
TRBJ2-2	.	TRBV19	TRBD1	CASSISKGGQGNTGELFF	TGTGCCAGTAGTATCTCGAAGGGGGGACAGGGAAACACCGGGGAGCTGTTTTTT
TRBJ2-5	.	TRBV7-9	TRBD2	CASSSGRGRAETQYF	TGTGCCAGCAGCTCGGGGCGGGGGAGAGCGGAGACCCAGTACTTC
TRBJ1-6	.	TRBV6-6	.	CATRTAALYNSPLHF	TGTGCCACCCGGACAGCAGCCTTATATAATTCACCCCTCCACTTT
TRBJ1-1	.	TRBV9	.	CASSLSGGTEAFF	TGTGCCAGCAGCCTTTCGGGGGGCACTGAAGCTTTCTTT
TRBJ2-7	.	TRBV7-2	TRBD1	CASSTRQGFSYEQYF	TGTGCCAGCAGCACCAGACAGGGGTTCTCCTACGAGCAGTACTTC
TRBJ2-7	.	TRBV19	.	CASSTTQGYEQYF	TGTGCCAGTAGTACCACGCAGGGATACGAGCAGTACTTC
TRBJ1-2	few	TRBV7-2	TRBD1	CASSFTGTGTGGYTF	TGTGCCAGCAGCTTTACCGGGACAGGGACGGGCGGCTACACCTTC
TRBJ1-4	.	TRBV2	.	CASSDPKGGEKLFF	TGTGCCAGCAGTGATCCAAAAGGGGGTGAAAAACTGTTTTTT
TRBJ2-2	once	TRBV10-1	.	CASSVGANTGELFF	TGCGCCAGCAGTGTGGGCGCGAACACCGGGGAGCTGTTTTTT
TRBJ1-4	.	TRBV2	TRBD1	CASRGTVNEKLFF	TGTGCCAGCAGAGGGACAGTTAATGAAAAACTGTTTTTT
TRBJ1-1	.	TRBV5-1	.	CASRRGVSVTEAFF	TGCGCCAGCAGACGTGGTGTCAGTGTCACTGAAGCTTTCTTT
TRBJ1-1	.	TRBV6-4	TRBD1	CASRPQGAGGVSTEAFF	TGTGCCAGCAGACCACAGGGGGCAGGGGGCGTAAGCACTGAAGCTTTCTTT
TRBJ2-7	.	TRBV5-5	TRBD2	CASRLAGTSGSQQYF	TGTGCCAGCAGACTAGCCGGGACTAGCGGGAGTCAGCAGTACTTC
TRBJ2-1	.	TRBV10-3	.	CAIRRDRGEQFF	TGTGCCATCAGGCGGGATCGCGGTGAGCAGTTCTTC
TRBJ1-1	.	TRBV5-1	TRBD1	CASSEGQGGILAFF	TGCGCCAGCAGCGAGGGACAGGGGGGTATATTAGCTTTCTTT
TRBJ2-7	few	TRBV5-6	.	CASSLTGVNEQYF	TGTGCCAGCAGCTTGACGGGGGTGAACGAGCAGTACTTC
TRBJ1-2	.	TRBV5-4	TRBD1	CASSLRQGGIEGYTF	TGTGCCAGCAGCTTGAGACAGGGGGGTATAGAAGGCTACACCTTC
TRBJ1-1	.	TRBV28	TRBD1	CASRLRGEYAEAFF	TGTGCCAGCAGGCTCAGGGGGGAATACGCTGAAGCTTTCTTT
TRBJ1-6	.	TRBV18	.	CASSPTDNSPLHF	TGTGCCAGCTCACCGACAGATAATTCACCCCTCCACTTT
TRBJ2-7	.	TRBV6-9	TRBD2	CASSFHPERGTPYEQYF	TGTGCCAGCAGTTTTCACCCCGAGCGGGGCACCCCCTACGAGCAGTACTTC
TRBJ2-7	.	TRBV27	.	CASRPSLETPGEQYF	TGTGCCAGCAGGCCTAGCCTAGAAACTCCGGGCGAGCAGTACTTC
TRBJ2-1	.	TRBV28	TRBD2	CASSLRAGDNEQFF	TGTGCCAGCAGTTTGAGGGCGGGAGACAATGAGCAGTTCTTC
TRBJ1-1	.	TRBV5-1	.	CASSLDWTASMNTEAFF	TGCGCCAGCAGCTTGGATTGGACAGCAAGCATGAACACTGAAGCTTTCTTT
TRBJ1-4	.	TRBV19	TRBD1	CASSFTGQGTNEKLFF	TGTGCCAGTAGTTTCACCGGACAGGGGACTAATGAAAAACTGTTTTTT
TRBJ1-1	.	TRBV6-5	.	CASSRDFMNTEAFF	TGTGCCAGCAGTCGGGATTTCATGAACACTGAAGCTTTCTTT
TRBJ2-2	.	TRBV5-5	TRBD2	CASSLTSGMNTGELFF	TGTGCCAGCAGCTTGACCAGCGGGATGAACACCGGGGAGCTGTTTTTT
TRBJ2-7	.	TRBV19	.	CASSPRGLYEQYF	TGTGCCAGTAGTCCCAGGGGATTGTACGAGCAGTACTTC
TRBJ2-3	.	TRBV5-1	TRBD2	CASSFLAGGTDTQYF	TGCGCCAGCAGCTTCCTAGCGGGGGGCACAGATACGCAGTATTTT
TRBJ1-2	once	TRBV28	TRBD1	CASSEQGRKGYTF	TGTGCCAGCAGTGAACAGGGGCGGAAAGGCTACACCTTC